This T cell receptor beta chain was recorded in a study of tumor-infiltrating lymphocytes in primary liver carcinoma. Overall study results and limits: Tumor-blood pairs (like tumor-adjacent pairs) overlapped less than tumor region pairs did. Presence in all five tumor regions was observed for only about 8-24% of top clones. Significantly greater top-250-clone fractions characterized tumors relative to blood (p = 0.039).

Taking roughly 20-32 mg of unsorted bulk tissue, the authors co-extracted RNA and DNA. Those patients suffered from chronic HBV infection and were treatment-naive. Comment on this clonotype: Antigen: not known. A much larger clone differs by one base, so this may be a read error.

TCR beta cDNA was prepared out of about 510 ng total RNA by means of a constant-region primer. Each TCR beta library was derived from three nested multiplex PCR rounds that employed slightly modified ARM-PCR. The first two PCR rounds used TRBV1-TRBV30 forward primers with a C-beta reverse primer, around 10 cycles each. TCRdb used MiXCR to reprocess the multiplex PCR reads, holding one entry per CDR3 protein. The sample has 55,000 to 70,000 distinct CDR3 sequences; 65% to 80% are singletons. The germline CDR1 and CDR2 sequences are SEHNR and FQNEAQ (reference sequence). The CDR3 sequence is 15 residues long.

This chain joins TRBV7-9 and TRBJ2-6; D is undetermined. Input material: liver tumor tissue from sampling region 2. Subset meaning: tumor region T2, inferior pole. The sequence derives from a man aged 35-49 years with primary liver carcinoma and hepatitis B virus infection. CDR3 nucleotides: TGTGCCAGCAGCTTAGTCCACTCTGGGGTCAACGTCCTGACTTTC. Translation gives CASSLVHSGVNVLTF.